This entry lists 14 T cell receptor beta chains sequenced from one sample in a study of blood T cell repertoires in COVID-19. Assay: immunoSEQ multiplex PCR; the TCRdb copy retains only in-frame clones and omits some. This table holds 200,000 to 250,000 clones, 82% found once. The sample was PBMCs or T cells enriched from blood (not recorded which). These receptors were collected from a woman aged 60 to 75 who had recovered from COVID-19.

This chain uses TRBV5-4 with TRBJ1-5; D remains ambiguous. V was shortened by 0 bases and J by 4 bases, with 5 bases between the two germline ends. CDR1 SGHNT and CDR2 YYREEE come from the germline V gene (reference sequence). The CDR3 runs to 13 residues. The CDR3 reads CASSLGRNQPQHF. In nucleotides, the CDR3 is TGTGCCAGCAGCTTGGGCAGAAATCAGCCCCAGCATTTT.

The CDR3 protein is CASSPAVYEQYF. Here the CDR3 DNA reads TGTGCCAGCAGCCCCGCGGTCTACGAGCAGTACTTC. The chain has TRBV11-1 and TRBJ2-7; D gene uncertain. Trimming removed 5 bases at V and 3 bases at J, with 8 bases between. The CDR3 loop spans 12 amino acids. Germline V gene sequence: CDR1 SGHAT, CDR2 FQDESV (reference sequence).

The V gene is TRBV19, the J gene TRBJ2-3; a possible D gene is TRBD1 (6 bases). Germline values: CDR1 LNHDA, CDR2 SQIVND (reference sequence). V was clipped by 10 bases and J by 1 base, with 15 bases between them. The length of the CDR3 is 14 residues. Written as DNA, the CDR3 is TGTGCCATCGCGCAGGGGTTCGGCACAGATACGCAGTATTTT. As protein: CAIAQGFGTDTQYF.

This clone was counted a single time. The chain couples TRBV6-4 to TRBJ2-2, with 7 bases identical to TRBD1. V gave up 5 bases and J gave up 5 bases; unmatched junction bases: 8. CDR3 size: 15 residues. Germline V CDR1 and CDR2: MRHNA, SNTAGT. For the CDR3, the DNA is TGTGCCAGCAGTTCCAGGGGGTTGGAGACCGGGGAGCTGTTTTTT. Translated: CASSSRGLETGELFF.

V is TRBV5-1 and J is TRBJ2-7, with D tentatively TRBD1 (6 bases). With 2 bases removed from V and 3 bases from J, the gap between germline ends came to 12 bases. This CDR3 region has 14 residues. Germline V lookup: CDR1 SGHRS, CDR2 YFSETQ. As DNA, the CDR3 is TGCGCCAGCAGCTTTGGAGAGGGGGACTACGAGCAGTACTTC. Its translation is CASSFGEGDYEQYF.

In DNA, the CDR3 is TGTGCCAGCAGTGAAGAGGACAGGGGGCTTAACTATGGCTACACCTTC. It encodes CASSEEDRGLNYGYTF. V is TRBV6-1 and J is TRBJ1-2; 11 nucleotides line up with TRBD1. Germline V gene data show CDR1 as MNHNS and CDR2 as SASEGT. This CDR3 has 16 amino acids. Germline trimming cut 1 base from V and 1 base from J; bases unmatched to any gene: 2.

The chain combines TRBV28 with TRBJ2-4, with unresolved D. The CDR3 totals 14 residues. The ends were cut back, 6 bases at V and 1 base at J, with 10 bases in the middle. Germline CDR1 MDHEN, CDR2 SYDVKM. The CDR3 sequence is CASSPSVAKNIQYF. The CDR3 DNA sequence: TGTGCCAGCAGCCCCTCCGTGGCCAAAAACATTCAGTACTTC. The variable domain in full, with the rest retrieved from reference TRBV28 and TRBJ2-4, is DVKVTQSSRYLVKRTGEKVFLECVQDMDHENMFWYRQDPGLGLRLIYFSYDVKMKEKGDIPEGYSVSREKKERFSLILESASTNQTSMYLCASSPSVAKNIQYFGAGTRLSVL.

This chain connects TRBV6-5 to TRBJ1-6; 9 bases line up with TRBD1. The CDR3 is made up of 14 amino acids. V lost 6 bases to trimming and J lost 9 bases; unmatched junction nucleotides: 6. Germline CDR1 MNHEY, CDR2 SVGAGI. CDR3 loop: CASRRGQGSSPLHF. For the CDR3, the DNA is TGTGCCAGCAGAAGGGGACAGGGAAGTTCACCCCTCCACTTT.

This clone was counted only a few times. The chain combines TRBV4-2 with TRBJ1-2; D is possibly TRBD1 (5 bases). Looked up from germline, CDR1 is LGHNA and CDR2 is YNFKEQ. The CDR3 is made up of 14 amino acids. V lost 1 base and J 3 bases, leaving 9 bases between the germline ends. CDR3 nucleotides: TGTGCCAGCAGCCAAGCGGGGGGGGACTATGGCTACACCTTC. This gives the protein CASSQAGGDYGYTF.

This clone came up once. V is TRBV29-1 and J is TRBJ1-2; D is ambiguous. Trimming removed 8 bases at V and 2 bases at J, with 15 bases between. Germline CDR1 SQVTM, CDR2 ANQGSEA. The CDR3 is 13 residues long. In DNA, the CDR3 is TGCAGCCCCCGGTCCAAGTGGAACTATGGCTACACCTTC. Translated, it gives CSPRSKWNYGYTF.

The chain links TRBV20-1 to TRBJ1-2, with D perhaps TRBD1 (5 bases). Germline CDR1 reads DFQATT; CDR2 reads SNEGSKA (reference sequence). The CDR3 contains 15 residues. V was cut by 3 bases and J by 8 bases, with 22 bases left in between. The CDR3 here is CSASVRGTGVDGYTF. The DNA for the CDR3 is TGCAGTGCTAGTGTACGGGGCACGGGGGTCGACGGCTACACCTTC.

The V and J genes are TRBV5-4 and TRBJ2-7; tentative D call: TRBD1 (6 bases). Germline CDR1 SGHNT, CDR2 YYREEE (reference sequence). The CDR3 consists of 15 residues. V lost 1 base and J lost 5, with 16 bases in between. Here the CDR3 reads CASSLQGGKVDEQYF. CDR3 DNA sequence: TGTGCCAGCAGCTTGCAAGGGGGTAAGGTTGACGAGCAGTACTTC.

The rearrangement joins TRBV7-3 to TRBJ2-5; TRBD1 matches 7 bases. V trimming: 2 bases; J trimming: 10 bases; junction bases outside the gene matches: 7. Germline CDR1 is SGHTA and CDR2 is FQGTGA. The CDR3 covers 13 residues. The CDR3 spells CASSLSGQTGQYF. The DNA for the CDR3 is TGTGCCAGCAGCTTATCGGGACAGACGGGCCAGTACTTC.

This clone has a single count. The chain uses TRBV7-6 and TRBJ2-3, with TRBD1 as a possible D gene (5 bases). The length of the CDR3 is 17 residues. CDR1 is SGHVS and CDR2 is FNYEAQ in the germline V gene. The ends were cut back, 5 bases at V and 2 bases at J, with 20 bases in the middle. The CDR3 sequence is CASSPIETTEYTDTQYF. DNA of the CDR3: TGTGCCAGCAGCCCAATCGAGACGACAGAATACACAGATACGCAGTATTTT. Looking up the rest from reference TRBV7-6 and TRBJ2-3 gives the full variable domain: GAGVSQSPRYKVTKRGQDVALRCDPISGHVSLYWYRQALGQGPEFLTYFNYEAQQDKSGLPNDRFSAERPEGSISTLTIQRTEQRDSAMYRCASSPIETTEYTDTQYFGPGTRLTVL.